Sequencing of this T cell receptor beta chain was carried out in a study of cytomegalovirus exposure and HLA in healthy donors. Study context: Assignment to the Caucasian-associated ancestry cluster applied to approximately 80% of the approximately 400 genotyped donors. Findings of the study overall: Sequencing likely caused a cluster of highly shared sequence variants. Donors belonging to an Asian-associated ancestry cluster reportedly showed fewer N-insertions in productive TCRs than the 666-donor mean, according to what a later analysis found.

Each donor's status was that of a healthy bone marrow donor. The PCR ran on 60 Vbeta and 13 Jbeta primers. Generated by immunoSEQ multiplex PCR, the TCRdb table keeps only in-frame clones and is missing some. The sample yields some 130,000 clones, about 76% seen once. This clone was recorded a few times. Its antigen is not identified. The sequence derives from a female donor in good health and CMV-seronegative. Source material: PBMCs.

The CDR3 sequence is CAISVNGDNEQFF. CDR3 in DNA: TGTGCCATCAGTGTAAACGGGGACAATGAGCAGTTCTTC. V usage is TRBV10-3 and J usage is TRBJ2-1, with D maybe TRBD2 (5 bases). The CDR3 runs to 13 residues. Germline CDR1 is ENHRY and CDR2 is SYGVKD. V lost 4 bases and J lost 5, with 9 bases in between.